Listed below are T cell receptor beta chains from one sample, sequenced in a study of PD-1 blockade in classical Hodgkin lymphoma. Profiling relied on immunoSEQ multiplex PCR, and the TCRdb table lists in-frame clones only, not all of them. The data hold almost 30,000 clones, with roughly 80% observed a single time. Material: CD4+ T cells from blood, obtained before the fourth cycle of nivolumab. The receptor source for this set is a human donor with classical Hodgkin lymphoma. Both conserved end residues are part of each CDR3. D genes are given only for firm matches.

J gene	D gene	V gene	CDR3 protein
TRBJ2-3	NA	TRBV10-3	CAISDGPRKGADTQYF
TRBJ2-2	NA	TRBV2	CASRSRDKVVGELFF
TRBJ2-3	NA	TRBV5-1	CASSFGGADTQYF
TRBJ1-2	NA	TRBV11-2	CASSLGRDPWGQANYGYTF
TRBJ2-1	NA	TRBV7-3	CASSLLGIDNEQFF
TRBJ2-3	TRBD2	TRBV19	CASSIATSGGFADTQYF
TRBJ2-2	NA	TRBV5-1	CASSITGELFF
TRBJ2-3	NA	TRBV30	CAWDGTDTQYF
TRBJ1-2	NA	TRBV28	CASRGVGYTF
TRBJ2-3	TRBD2	TRBV5-1	CASSPGAGGTDTQYF
TRBJ1-6	NA	TRBV2	CASTPANSPLHF
TRBJ1-1	NA	TRBV5-1	CASSSGRSGLEAFF
TRBJ2-5	NA	TRBV5-1	CASSSPSLSGETQYF
TRBJ2-7	TRBD1	TRBV7-9	CASSRDRGSYEQYF
TRBJ2-1	NA	TRBV5-1	CASTGAGYGPNEQFF
TRBJ2-7	NA	TRBV6-1	CASSEVFGETYEQYF
TRBJ2-7	NA	TRBV5-6	CASSLQGRSYEQYF
TRBJ2-5	NA	TRBV4-2	CASSQDPGGEETQYF
TRBJ1-6	NA	TRBV28	CASSLGGGSNSPLHF
TRBJ1-4	TRBD1	TRBV7-9	CASSLDRGQELFF
TRBJ1-6	NA	TRBV19	CASSIKKGGAWNSPLHF
TRBJ1-6	NA	TRBV6-5	CASSSDLGANSPLHF
TRBJ1-4	NA	TRBV5-1	CASSLGRGNEKLFF
TRBJ2-5	NA	TRBV7-9	CASSPITRGWYQETQYF
TRBJ1-1	NA	TRBV6-5	CASSPYQRAEAFF
TRBJ2-7	NA	TRBV5-1	CASSLALQGPYEQYF
TRBJ1-6	NA	TRBV7-9	CASSVLQGNSPLHF
TRBJ1-3	NA	TRBV2	CASSERLTWENTIYF
TRBJ2-1	TRBD1	TRBV6-1	CASSEYMTGPYNEQFF
TRBJ2-2	TRBD2	TRBV7-9	CASSSATGGFTGELFF
TRBJ1-5	NA	TRBV6-5	CASSYLQGVNQPQHF
TRBJ1-1	TRBD1	TRBV5-1	CASNLEGQANTEAFF
TRBJ1-4	TRBD1	TRBV7-9	CASSPDRGATNEKLFF
TRBJ2-2	NA	TRBV5-1	CASRNKGGSGELFF
TRBJ2-5	NA	TRBV5-4	CASSLAGPPRETQYF
TRBJ1-5	NA	TRBV6-6	CASTPGAGALPQHF
TRBJ2-7	NA	TRBV6-1	CAIRGSSVTYEQYF
TRBJ2-5	NA	TRBV7-9	CASSLDAGETQYF
TRBJ1-2	NA	TRBV6-5	CASRESYGYTF
TRBJ2-3	NA	TRBV5-6	CASSDRRLDVADTQYF
TRBJ2-5	NA	TRBV4-1	CASSQRDSQETQYF
TRBJ2-7	NA	TRBV7-9	CASSPDPYEQYF
TRBJ2-2	NA	TRBV5-1	CASSSSGTTGELFF
TRBJ2-7	NA	TRBV7-9	CASSLQGSGEQYF
TRBJ1-4	NA	TRBV5-1	CASSFAVGGNEKLFF
TRBJ2-5	NA	TRBV11-1	CASSLEHGGGEETQYF
TRBJ2-7	NA	TRBV6-1	CASSRELMNEQYF
TRBJ2-3	TRBD2	TRBV6-1	CASSEAPSGGAGDTQYF
TRBJ2-3	NA	TRBV18	CASSPQGVKDTQYF
TRBJ1-4	NA	TRBV5-6	CASSLGSEKLFF
TRBJ2-2	NA	TRBV5-1	CASSLGGSFGELFF
TRBJ2-1	TRBD2	TRBV7-3	CASSSGLAVYNEQFF
TRBJ2-3	NA	TRBV6-6	CASSYSGGRPTDTQYF
TRBJ2-2	NA	TRBV5-1	CASSLTVIEGTGELFF
TRBJ1-6	NA	TRBV27	CASSPGYENSPLHF
TRBJ2-6	NA	TRBV7-8	CASSLAFTLRSGANVLTF
TRBJ1-1	TRBD1	TRBV6-5	CASSYLDTGGTEAFF
TRBJ2-7	TRBD1	TRBV19	CASSSGQELTYEQYF
TRBJ1-1	NA	TRBV6-4	CASSEEAGSEAFF
TRBJ1-4	NA	TRBV7-8	CASSLTVTTNEKLFF